A single sample is the source of the 18 T cell receptor beta chains below, sequenced in a study of cytomegalovirus exposure and HLA in healthy donors. PCR primers comprised 60 Vbeta and 13 Jbeta primers. Measured with immunoSEQ multiplex PCR; TCRdb has only the in-frame clones, and not every one. The sample records over 120,000 clones, approximately 80% being singletons. Sequenced: PBMCs. The receptors shown here come from a man aged 25-40 years in good health and CMV-seropositive.

This rearrangement joins TRBV4-2 to TRBJ2-5, with D uncertain. Between the trimmed V and J ends, which lost 1 base and 2 bases, there was a span of 8 bases. This CDR3 has 14 amino acids. Germline V gives CDR1 LGHNA, CDR2 YNFKEQ. Here the CDR3 reads CASSQGTEQETQYF. For the CDR3, the DNA is TGTGCCAGCAGCCAAGGAACAGAACAAGAGACCCAGTACTTC.

This rearrangement joins TRBV28 to TRBJ1-5; 7 bases fit TRBD1. Germline V CDR1 and CDR2: MDHEN, SYDVKM. CDR3 size: 16 residues. V lost 6 bases, J lost 0 bases, and 8 bases stayed unmatched. The CDR3 sequence is CASSHRGWDSNQPQHF. The CDR3 DNA reads as TGTGCCAGCAGCCACAGGGGATGGGATAGCAATCAGCCCCAGCATTTT. The variable domain in full, completed from reference TRBV28 and TRBJ1-5, reads DVKVTQSSRYLVKRTGEKVFLECVQDMDHENMFWYRQDPGLGLRLIYFSYDVKMKEKGDIPEGYSVSREKKERFSLILESASTNQTSMYLCASSHRGWDSNQPQHFGDGTRLSIL.

V usage is TRBV28 and J usage is TRBJ1-1; 9 bases match TRBD1. The CDR3 is 15 residues long. With 5 bases clipped from V and 10 bases from J, the junction kept 14 bases outside the gene matches. The germline V gene encodes CDR1 MDHEN and CDR2 SYDVKM. CDR3 DNA sequence: TGTGCCAGCAGTGCTCCGGGACAGGGACTTTTGGTAGCTTTCTTT. This encodes CASSAPGQGLLVAFF.

This clone has a single count. The chain is built from TRBV27 and TRBJ2-7; no definite D call. V was cut by 2 bases and J by 3 bases, with 11 bases left in between. CDR1 is MNHEY and CDR2 is SMNVEV in the germline V gene (reference sequence). This CDR3 contains 14 residues. CDR3 residues: CASSLGVRIYEQYF. Here the CDR3 DNA reads TGTGCCAGCAGTTTAGGTGTCAGAATCTACGAGCAGTACTTC.

This clone appeared a single time. V gene TRBV19 combines with J gene TRBJ2-7; 8 nucleotides align to TRBD1. Germline values: CDR1 LNHDA, CDR2 SQIVND (reference sequence). V shed 6 bases and J 1 base; nucleotides not matched to a gene: 8. CDR3 size: 15 residues. The CDR3 region has the DNA TGTGCCAGTAGAACTCAGGGGGCCCCATCCTACGAGCAGTACTTC. Translation: CASRTQGAPSYEQYF. The full variable domain, with the rest looked up from reference TRBV19 and TRBJ2-7, is DGGITQSPKYLFRKEGQNVTLSCEQNLNHDAMYWYRQDPGQGLRLIYYSQIVNDFQKGDIAEGYSVSREKKESFPLTVTSAQKNPTAFYLCASRTQGAPSYEQYFGPGTRLTVT.

The rearrangement joins TRBV9 to TRBJ1-2; 9 positions agree with TRBD1. CDR3 length: 17 amino acids. V shed 4 bases and J 4 bases; nucleotides not matched to a gene: 14. Looked up from germline, CDR1 is SGDLS and CDR2 is YYNGEE. The CDR3 DNA follows: TGTGCCAGCAGCCCAAACTACCGACAGGGGGATAGCTATGGCTACACCTTC. Protein sequence: CASSPNYRQGDSYGYTF.

This clone was observed a handful of times. V usage is TRBV6-5 and J usage is TRBJ2-3; no definite D call. Germline V gives CDR1 MNHEY, CDR2 SVGAGI. The length of the CDR3 is 13 residues. With 4 bases removed from V and 9 bases from J, the gap between germline ends came to 14 bases. The CDR3 loop reads CASSSSERQTQYF. CDR3 nucleotides: TGTGCCAGCAGTTCCTCGGAGCGTCAAACGCAGTATTTT.

The chain combines TRBV11-1 with TRBJ2-6; perhaps TRBD2 as D (7 bases). CDR1 SGHAT and CDR2 FQDESV come from the germline V gene (reference sequence). The V end was cut by 6 bases, the J end by 4 bases, with 16 bases between. CDR3 length: 16 amino acids. The CDR3 loop reads CASRDRGALGANVLTF. The CDR3 DNA is TGTGCCAGCAGGGACCGGGGGGCGCTGGGGGCCAACGTCCTGACTTTC. Together with reference TRBV11-1 and TRBJ2-6, the CDR3 gives the full variable domain: EAEVAQSPRYKITEKSQAVAFWCDPISGHATLYWYRQILGQGPELLVQFQDESVVDDSQLPKDRFSAERLKGVDSTLKIQPAELGDSAMYLCASRDRGALGANVLTFGAGSRLTVL.

The V call is TRBV5-4, the J call TRBJ2-3; 9 nucleotides agree with TRBD2. The CDR3 length is 14 residues. After removal of 6 bases from V and 4 bases from J, the junction contained 6 bases not matched to a gene. Per germline, CDR1 SGHNT and CDR2 YYREEE (reference sequence). This CDR3 reads CASTLAGDPDTQYF. CDR3 sequence (DNA): TGTGCCAGCACCTTAGCGGGAGACCCAGATACGCAGTATTTT.

The V call is TRBV6-6, the J call TRBJ2-2; the D is unclear. The CDR3 spans 14 residues. Between the trimmed V and J ends, which lost 5 bases and 6 bases, there was a span of 13 bases. From germline, CDR1 is MNHNY and CDR2 SVGAGI (reference sequence). CDR3 in amino acids: CASSIRLFSGELFF. The CDR3 nucleotides are TGTGCCAGCAGTATCCGACTTTTTTCCGGGGAGCTGTTTTTT.

This clone was picked up a small number of times. The chain combines TRBV5-1 with TRBJ1-4; 7 bases match TRBD1. The CDR3 length is 17 residues. With 0 bases clipped from V and 0 bases from J, the junction kept 5 bases outside the gene matches. Germline lookup yields CDR1 SGHRS and CDR2 YFSETQ. The CDR3 loop is CASSLDGRGTTNEKLFF. The CDR3 coding sequence is TGCGCCAGCAGCTTGGATGGCAGGGGGACAACTAATGAAAAACTGTTTTTT.

The chain recombines TRBV7-2 with TRBJ2-7; TRBD1 is a possible D gene (5 bases). CDR3 size: 15 residues. Trimming cost V 3 bases and J 1 base, with 13 bases left between them. The V gene's germline CDR1 is SGHTA and CDR2 FQGNSA. The CDR3 protein is CASSFSTGDSYEQYF. In nucleotides, the CDR3 is TGTGCCAGCAGCTTTAGCACAGGCGATTCCTACGAGCAGTACTTC.

The rearrangement joins TRBV6-6 to TRBJ1-1; unclear D gene. The CDR3 has 14 residues. Germline CDR1 and CDR2: MNHNY and SVGAGI (reference sequence). V was shortened by 0 bases and J by 4 bases, with 9 bases between the two germline ends. CDR3 protein: CASSYSPGITEAFF. The CDR3 DNA is TGTGCCAGCAGTTACTCCCCGGGAATCACTGAAGCTTTCTTT.

V usage is TRBV11-2 and J usage is TRBJ2-5; D is possibly TRBD1 (5 bases). Germline V gives CDR1 SGHAT, CDR2 FQNNGV. CDR3 length: 14 residues. Trimming stripped 5 bases from V and 4 bases from J, with 14 bases between. The CDR3 DNA reads as TGTGCCAGCAGCCCCAGGGCGGCCGTAGAGACCCAGTACTTC. Translating gives CASSPRAAVETQYF.

The chain has TRBV2 and TRBJ2-5; 7 nucleotides align to TRBD2. There are 13 residues in the CDR3. The germline V gene has CDR1 SNHLY and CDR2 FYNNEI. Trimming took 8 bases from V and 1 from J; bases not matched to a gene: 4. The CDR3 region is CASQSGTQETQYF. CDR3 bases: TGTGCCAGCCAAAGCGGGACCCAAGAGACCCAGTACTTC. Combining the CDR3 with reference TRBV2 and TRBJ2-5 gives the whole variable domain EPEVTQTPSHQVTQMGQEVILRCVPISNHLYFYWYRQILGQKVEFLVSFYNNEISEKSEIFDDQFSVERPDGSNFTLKIRSTKLEDSAMYFCASQSGTQETQYFGPGTRLLVL.

The V call is TRBV11-3, the J call TRBJ2-2; D unresolved. The germline gives CDR1 SGHNT, CDR2 YENEEA. The V and J ends lost 1 base and 9 bases respectively, with 9 bases between them. This CDR3 region has 13 residues. The DNA for the CDR3 is TGTGCCAGCAGCTTAGTGGCCGACAGGGAGCTGTTTTTT. Its translation: CASSLVADRELFF.

The sample holds a few counts of this clone. The rearrangement uses TRBV18 and TRBJ1-1, with a tentative D call TRBD1 (6 bases). Trimming left V 2 bases short and J 3 bases short, with 13 bases between. CDR3 length: 15 amino acids. CDR1 and CDR2 from the germline V gene are KGHSH and LQKENI. DNA for the CDR3: TGTGCCAGCTCACCAGTGGGGGCACAGGACACTGAAGCTTTCTTT. It yields the protein CASSPVGAQDTEAFF.

The CDR3 spells CASSRLGGSNVLTF. CDR3 DNA sequence: TGTGCCAGCAGCCGACTTGGGGGGTCCAACGTCCTGACTTTC. The chain is built from TRBV7-9 and TRBJ2-6; D may be TRBD2 (6 bases). The CDR3 totals 14 residues. In germline, CDR1 is SEHNR, CDR2 FQNEAQ (reference sequence). Deletions cut 5 bases from V and 8 bases from J, with 13 bases between.